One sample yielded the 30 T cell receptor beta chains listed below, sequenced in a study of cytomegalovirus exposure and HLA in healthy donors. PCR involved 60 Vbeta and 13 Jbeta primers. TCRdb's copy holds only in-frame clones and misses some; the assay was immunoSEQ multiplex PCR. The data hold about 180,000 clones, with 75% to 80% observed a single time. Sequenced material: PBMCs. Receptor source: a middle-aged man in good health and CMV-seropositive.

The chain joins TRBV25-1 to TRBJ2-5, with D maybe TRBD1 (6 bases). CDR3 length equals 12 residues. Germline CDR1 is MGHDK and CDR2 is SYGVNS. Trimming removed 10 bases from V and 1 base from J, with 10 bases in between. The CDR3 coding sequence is TGTGCCACCGGACAGATCCAAGAGACCCAGTACTTC. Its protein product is CATGQIQETQYF.

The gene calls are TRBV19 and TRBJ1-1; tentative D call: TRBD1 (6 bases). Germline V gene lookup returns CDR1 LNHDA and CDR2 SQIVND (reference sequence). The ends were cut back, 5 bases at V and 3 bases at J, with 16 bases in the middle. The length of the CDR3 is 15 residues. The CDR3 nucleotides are TGTGCCAGTAGTCTCGAGTACAGGGAGCACACTGAAGCTTTCTTT. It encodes CASSLEYREHTEAFF.

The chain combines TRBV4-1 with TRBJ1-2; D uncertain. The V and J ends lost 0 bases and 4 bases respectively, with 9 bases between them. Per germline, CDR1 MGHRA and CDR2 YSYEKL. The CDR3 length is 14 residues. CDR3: CASSQDWEGYGYTF. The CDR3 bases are TGCGCCAGCAGCCAAGACTGGGAGGGCTATGGCTACACCTTC.

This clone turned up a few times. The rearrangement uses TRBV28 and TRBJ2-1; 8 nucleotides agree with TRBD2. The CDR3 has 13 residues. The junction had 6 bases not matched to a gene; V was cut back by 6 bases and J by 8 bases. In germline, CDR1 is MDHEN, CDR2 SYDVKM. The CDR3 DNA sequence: TGTGCCAGCAGCCCCAGCGGGAGCCATGAGCAGTTCTTC. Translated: CASSPSGSHEQFF.

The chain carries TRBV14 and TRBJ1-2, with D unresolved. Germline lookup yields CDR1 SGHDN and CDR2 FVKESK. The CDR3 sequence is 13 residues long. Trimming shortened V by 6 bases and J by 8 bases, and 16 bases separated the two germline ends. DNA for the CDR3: TGTGCCAGCAGACCCCTGTCCACCGGGGGCTACACCTTC. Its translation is CASRPLSTGGYTF.

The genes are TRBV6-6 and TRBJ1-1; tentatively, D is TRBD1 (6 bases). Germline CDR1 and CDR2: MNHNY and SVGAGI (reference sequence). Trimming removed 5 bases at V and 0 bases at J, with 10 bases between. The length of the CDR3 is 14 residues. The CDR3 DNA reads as TGTGCCAGCAGTAGGACAGATTTGAACACTGAAGCTTTCTTT. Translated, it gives CASSRTDLNTEAFF.

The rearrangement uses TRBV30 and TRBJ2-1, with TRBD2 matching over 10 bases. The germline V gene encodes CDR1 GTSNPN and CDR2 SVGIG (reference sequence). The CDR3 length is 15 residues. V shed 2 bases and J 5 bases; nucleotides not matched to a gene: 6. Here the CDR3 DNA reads TGTGCCTGGAGTCGGACTAGCGGCGTGCACAATGAGCAGTTCTTC. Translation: CAWSRTSGVHNEQFF.

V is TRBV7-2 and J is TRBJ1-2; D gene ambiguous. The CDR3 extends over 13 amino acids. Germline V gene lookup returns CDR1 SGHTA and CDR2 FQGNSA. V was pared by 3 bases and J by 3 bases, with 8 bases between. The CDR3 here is CASSLQIDYGYTF. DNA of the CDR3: TGTGCCAGCAGCTTGCAAATAGACTATGGCTACACCTTC. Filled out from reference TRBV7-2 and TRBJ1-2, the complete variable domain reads GAGVSQSPSNKVTEKGKDVELRCDPISGHTALYWYRQSLGQGLEFLIYFQGNSAPDKSGLPSDRFSAERTGGSVSTLTIQRTQQEDSAVYLCASSLQIDYGYTFGSGTRLTVV.

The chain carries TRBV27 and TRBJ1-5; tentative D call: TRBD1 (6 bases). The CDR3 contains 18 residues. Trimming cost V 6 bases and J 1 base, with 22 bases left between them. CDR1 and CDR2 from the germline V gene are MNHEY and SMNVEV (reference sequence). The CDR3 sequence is CASSPDFRGLSSNQPQHF. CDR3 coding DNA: TGTGCCAGCAGCCCTGATTTCAGGGGCCTTTCGAGCAATCAGCCCCAGCATTTT.

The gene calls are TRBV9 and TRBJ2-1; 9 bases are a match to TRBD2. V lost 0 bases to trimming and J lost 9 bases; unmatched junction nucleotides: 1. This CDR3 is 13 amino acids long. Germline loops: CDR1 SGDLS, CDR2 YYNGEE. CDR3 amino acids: CASSVGTSVEQFF. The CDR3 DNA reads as TGTGCCAGCAGCGTAGGGACTAGCGTTGAGCAGTTCTTC.

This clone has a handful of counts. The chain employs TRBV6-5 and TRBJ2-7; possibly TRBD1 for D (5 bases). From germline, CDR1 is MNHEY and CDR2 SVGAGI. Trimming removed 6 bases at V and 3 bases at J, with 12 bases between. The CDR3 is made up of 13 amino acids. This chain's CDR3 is CASSTGQVYEQYF. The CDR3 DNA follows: TGTGCCAGCAGCACAGGACAAGTCTACGAGCAGTACTTC.

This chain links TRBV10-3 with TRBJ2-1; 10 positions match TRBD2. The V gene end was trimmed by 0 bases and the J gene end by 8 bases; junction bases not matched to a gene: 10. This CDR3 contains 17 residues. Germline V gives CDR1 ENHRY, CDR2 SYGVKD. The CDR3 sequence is CAISESPASGSRHEQFF. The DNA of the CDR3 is TGTGCCATCAGTGAGTCCCCTGCTAGCGGGAGCCGACATGAGCAGTTCTTC.

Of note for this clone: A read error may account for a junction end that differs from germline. CDR3 nucleotide sequence: TGTGCCAGCTCACCCCTACAGGGGACTGAAGCTTCCTTT. Translated: CASSPLQGTEASF. V gene TRBV18 combines with J gene TRBJ1-1, with 7 bases lining up with TRBD1. The CDR3 runs 13 residues. Germline loops: CDR1 KGHSH, CDR2 LQKENI.

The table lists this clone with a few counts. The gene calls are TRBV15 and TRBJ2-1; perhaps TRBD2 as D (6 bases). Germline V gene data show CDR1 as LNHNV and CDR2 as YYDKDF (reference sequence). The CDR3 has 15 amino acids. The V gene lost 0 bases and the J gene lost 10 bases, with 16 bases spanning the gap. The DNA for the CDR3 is TGTGCCACCAGCAGAGATTTGTTCGGCGGAGGGGAGCAGTTCTTC. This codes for CATSRDLFGGGEQFF.

DNA for the CDR3: TGTGCCAGCAGCTTGGGGGCCCAGGGGCCACAAGAGACCCAGTACTTC. Protein sequence: CASSLGAQGPQETQYF. The V and J genes are TRBV5-5 and TRBJ2-5; D perhaps matches TRBD1 (6 bases). This CDR3 contains 16 residues. Germline CDR1 reads SGHKS; CDR2 reads YYEKEE (reference sequence). Between the trimmed V and J ends, which lost 0 bases and 2 bases, there was a span of 14 bases.

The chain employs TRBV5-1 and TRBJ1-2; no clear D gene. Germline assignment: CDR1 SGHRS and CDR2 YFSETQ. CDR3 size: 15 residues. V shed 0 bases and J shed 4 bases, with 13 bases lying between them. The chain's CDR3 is CASSLASEGPYGYTF. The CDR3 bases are TGCGCCAGCAGCTTGGCTTCAGAGGGTCCCTATGGCTACACCTTC. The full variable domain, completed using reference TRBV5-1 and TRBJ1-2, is KAGVTQTPRYLIKTRGQQVTLSCSPISGHRSVSWYQQTPGQGLQFLFEYFSETQRNKGNFPGRFSGRQFSNSRSEMNVSTLELGDSALYLCASSLASEGPYGYTFGSGTRLTVV.

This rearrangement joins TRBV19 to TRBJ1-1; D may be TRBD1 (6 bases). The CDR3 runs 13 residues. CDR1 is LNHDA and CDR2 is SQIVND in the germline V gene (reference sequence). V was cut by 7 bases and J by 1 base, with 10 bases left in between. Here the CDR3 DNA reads TGTGCCAGTATTGGACAGCCGAACACTGAAGCTTTCTTT. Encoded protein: CASIGQPNTEAFF.

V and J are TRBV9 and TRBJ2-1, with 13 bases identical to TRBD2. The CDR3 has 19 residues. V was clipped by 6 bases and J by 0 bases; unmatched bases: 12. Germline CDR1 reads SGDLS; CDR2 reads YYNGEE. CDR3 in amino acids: CASNQPGLAGSSSYNEQFF. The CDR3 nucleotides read TGTGCCAGCAACCAACCGGGACTAGCGGGATCGAGCTCCTACAATGAGCAGTTCTTC.

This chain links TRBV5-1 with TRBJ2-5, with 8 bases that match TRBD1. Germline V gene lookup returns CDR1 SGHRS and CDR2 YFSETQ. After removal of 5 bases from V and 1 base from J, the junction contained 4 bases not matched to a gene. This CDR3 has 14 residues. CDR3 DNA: TGCGCCAGCAGTCATGGGACAGGCCAAGAGACCCAGTACTTC. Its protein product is CASSHGTGQETQYF.

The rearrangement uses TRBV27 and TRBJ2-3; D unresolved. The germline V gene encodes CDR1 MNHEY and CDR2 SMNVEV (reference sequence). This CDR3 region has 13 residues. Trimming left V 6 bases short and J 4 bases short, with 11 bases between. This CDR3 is CASSQLAPDTQYF. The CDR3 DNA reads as TGTGCCAGCAGCCAACTCGCCCCAGATACGCAGTATTTT.

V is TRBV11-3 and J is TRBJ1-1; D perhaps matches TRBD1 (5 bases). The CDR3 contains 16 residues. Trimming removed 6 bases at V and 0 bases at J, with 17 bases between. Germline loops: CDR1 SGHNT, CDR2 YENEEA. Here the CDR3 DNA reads TGTGCCAGCAGTCCTGCTCAGGGCAGACTGAACACTGAAGCTTTCTTT. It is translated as CASSPAQGRLNTEAFF.

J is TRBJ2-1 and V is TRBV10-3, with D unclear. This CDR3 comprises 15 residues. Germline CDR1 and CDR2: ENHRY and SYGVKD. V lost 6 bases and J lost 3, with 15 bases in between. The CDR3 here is CAISASNSGYNEQFF. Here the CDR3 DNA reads TGTGCCATCAGCGCCTCCAATTCGGGCTACAATGAGCAGTTCTTC.

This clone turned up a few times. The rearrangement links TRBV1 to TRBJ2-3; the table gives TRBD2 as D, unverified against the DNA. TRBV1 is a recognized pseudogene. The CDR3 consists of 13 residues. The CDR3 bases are TGCACCAGCAGCCAACGAAACGAGGATACGCAGTATTTT. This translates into CTSSQRNEDTQYF.

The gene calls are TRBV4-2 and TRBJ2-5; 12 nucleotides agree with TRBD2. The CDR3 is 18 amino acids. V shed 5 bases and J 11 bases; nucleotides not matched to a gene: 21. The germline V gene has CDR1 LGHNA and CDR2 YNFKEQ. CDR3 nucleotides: TGTGCCAGCAGCGAGGCGGTGGGCCTAGCGGGAGGGGGGAGGGAGCAGTACTTC. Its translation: CASSEAVGLAGGGREQYF.

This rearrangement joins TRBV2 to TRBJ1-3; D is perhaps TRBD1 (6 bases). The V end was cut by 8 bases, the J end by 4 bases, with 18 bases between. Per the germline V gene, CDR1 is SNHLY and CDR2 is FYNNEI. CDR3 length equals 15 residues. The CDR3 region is CASFTGFGTGNTIYF. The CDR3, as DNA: TGTGCCAGCTTTACAGGGTTTGGCACGGGAAACACCATATATTTT. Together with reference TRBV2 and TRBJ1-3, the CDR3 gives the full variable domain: EPEVTQTPSHQVTQMGQEVILRCVPISNHLYFYWYRQILGQKVEFLVSFYNNEISEKSEIFDDQFSVERPDGSNFTLKIRSTKLEDSAMYFCASFTGFGTGNTIYFGEGSWLTVV.

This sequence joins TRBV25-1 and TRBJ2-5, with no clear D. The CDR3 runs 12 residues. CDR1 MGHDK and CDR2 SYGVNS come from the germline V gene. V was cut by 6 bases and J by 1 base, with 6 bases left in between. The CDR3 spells CASRGSQETQYF. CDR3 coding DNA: TGTGCCAGCAGGGGCAGCCAAGAGACCCAGTACTTC. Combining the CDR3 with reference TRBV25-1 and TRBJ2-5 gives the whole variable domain EADIYQTPRYLVIGTGKKITLECSQTMGHDKMYWYQQDPGMELHLIHYSYGVNSTEKGDLSSESTVSRIRTEHFPLTLESARPSHTSQYLCASRGSQETQYFGPGTRLLVL.

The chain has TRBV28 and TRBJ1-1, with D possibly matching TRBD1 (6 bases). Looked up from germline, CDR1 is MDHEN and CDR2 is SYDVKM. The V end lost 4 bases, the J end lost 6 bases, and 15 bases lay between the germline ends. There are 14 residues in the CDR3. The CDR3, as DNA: TGTGCCAGCAGTTCGGCCGGCAGGGGAGCTGAAGCTTTCTTT. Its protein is CASSSAGRGAEAFF.

In nucleotides, the CDR3 is TGTGCCAGCAGCCGGACAGGGGCCGAGCAGTACTTC. Translated, it gives CASSRTGAEQYF. This chain uses TRBV27 with TRBJ2-7, with 9 bases lining up with TRBD1. The CDR3 covers 12 residues. Germline CDR1 MNHEY, CDR2 SMNVEV (reference sequence). The V and J ends lost 6 bases and 6 bases, in that order; junction bases with no gene match: 3.

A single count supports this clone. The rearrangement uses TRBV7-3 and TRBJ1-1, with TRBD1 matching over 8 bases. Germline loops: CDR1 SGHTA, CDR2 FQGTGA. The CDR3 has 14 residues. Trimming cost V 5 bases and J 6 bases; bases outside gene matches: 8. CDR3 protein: CASSPGGTVSEAFF. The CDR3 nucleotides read TGTGCCAGCAGCCCAGGGGGCACGGTCTCTGAAGCTTTCTTT.

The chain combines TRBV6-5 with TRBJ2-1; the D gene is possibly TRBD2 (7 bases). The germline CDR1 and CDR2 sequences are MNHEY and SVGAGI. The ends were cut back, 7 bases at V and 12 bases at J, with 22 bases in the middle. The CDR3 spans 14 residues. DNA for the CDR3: TGTGCCAGCAAACCACAGGGAGGGCTAGCGGCGCAGTTCTTC. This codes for CASKPQGGLAAQFF.